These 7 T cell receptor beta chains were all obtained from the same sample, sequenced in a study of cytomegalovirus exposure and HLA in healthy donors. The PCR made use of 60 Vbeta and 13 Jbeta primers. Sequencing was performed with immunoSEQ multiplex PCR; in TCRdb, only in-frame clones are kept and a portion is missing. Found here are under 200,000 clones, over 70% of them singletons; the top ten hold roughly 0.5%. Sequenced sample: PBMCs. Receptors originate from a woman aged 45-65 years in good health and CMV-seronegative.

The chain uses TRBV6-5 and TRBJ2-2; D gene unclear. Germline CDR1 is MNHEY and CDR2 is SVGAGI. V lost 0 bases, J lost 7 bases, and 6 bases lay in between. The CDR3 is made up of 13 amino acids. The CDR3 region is CASSYSPGGELFF. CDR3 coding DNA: TGTGCCAGCAGTTACTCGCCAGGCGGGGAGCTGTTTTTT.

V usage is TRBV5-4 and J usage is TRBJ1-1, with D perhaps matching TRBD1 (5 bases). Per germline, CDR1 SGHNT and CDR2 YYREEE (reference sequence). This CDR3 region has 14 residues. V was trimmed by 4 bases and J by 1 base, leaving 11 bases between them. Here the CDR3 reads CASSMTAGNTEAFF. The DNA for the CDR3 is TGTGCCAGCAGCATGACAGCGGGGAACACTGAAGCTTTCTTT.

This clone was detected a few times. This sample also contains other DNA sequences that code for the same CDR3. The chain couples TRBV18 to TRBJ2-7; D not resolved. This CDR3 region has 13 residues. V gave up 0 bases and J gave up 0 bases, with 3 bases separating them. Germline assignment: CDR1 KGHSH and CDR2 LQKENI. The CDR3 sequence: CASSPPSSYEQYF. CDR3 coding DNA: TGTGCCAGCTCACCACCTAGCTCCTACGAGCAGTACTTC.

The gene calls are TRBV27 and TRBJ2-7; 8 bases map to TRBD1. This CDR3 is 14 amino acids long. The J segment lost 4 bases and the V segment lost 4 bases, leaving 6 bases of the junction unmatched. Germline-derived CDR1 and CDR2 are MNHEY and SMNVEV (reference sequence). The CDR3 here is CASSSAGTGYEQYF. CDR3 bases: TGTGCCAGCAGTTCGGCCGGGACAGGTTACGAGCAGTACTTC.

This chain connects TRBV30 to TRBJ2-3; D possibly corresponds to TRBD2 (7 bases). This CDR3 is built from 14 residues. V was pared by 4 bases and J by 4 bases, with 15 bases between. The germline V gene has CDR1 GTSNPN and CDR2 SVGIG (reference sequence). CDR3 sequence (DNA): TGTGCCTGGACCAAGGGGGGGACCGCAGATACGCAGTATTTT. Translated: CAWTKGGTADTQYF.

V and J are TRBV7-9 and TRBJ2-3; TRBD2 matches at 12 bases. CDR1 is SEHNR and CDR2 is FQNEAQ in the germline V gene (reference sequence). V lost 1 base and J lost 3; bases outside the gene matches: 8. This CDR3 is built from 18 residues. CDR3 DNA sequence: TGTGCCAGCAGCTTAGGGCAGTTACTAGCGGGAGGTACAGATACGCAGTATTTT. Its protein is CASSLGQLLAGGTDTQYF.

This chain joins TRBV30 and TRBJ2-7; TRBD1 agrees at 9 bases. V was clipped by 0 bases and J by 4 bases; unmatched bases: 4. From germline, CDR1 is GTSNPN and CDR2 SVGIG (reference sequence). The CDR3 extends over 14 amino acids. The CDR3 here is CAWSVGTGNYEQYF. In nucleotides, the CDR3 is TGTGCCTGGAGTGTAGGGACAGGGAATTACGAGCAGTACTTC.